This T cell receptor (beta chain) is from a study of blood T cell repertoires in COVID-19. Study details: Both acute and convalescent COVID-19 samples were obtained from the United States, Italy and Spain.

Germline values: CDR1 GTSNPN, CDR2 SVGIG (reference sequence). Trimming shortened V by 0 bases and J by 4 bases, and 9 bases separated the two germline ends. CDR3 length equals 14 residues. Original handling: Amplifying reference gene primers gave estimates of nucleated cell counts. The repertoire was sequenced with immunoSEQ multiplex PCR; TCRdb's copy has only in-frame clones and lacks some. That table supplies the V and J calls and clone size; D and trimming were determined from the DNA. The sample carries 100,000 to 120,000 clones, roughly 81% recorded once. The receptor comes from a woman in her seventies with acute or convalescent COVID-19. The sequenced material came from peripheral blood. The chain recombines TRBV30 with TRBJ1-4; maybe TRBD1 (5 bases). In DNA, the CDR3 is TGTGCCTGGAGTGTTGACAGTTTTAATGAAAAACTGTTTTTT. Protein: CAWSVDSFNEKLFF.